The 5 T cell receptor beta chains listed next were all sequenced from one sample in a study of T-cell reconstitution after alpha-beta-depleted transplantation in children. The TCRbeta library incorporated unique molecular identifiers. TCRdb re-derived calls from the PCR reads in MiXCR, one entry per CDR3 protein. Here the sample spans just over 950,000 distinct CDR3 sequences, less than 30% being singletons. Sequencing was performed on PBMCs, mostly from graft donor cells, taken 360 days after TCRalphabeta/CD19-depleted stem cell transplant. These receptors all come from a boy under three years old who had a stem cell transplant for SCID, so the T cells may come from the graft donor.

This clonotype was seen at least ten times. V is TRBV5-1 and J is TRBJ2-7; 8 bases fit TRBD1. The CDR3 extends over 15 amino acids. The V and J ends lost 0 bases and 5 bases, in that order; junction bases with no gene match: 7. Germline CDR1 and CDR2: SGHRS and YFSETQ. The CDR3 sequence is CASSLVPGGRNEQYF. The CDR3 bases are TGCGCCAGCAGCTTGGTACCAGGGGGCAGGAACGAGCAGTACTTC.

The rearrangement uses TRBV5-6 and TRBJ2-1; D is unclear. The CDR3 is made up of 13 amino acids. V lost 0 bases to trimming and J lost 10 bases, with 11 bases between them. Per germline, CDR1 SGHDT and CDR2 YYEEEE. CDR3 in DNA: TGTGCCAGCAGCTTGGCCGGATCCGAGGAGCAGTTCTTC. It specifies CASSLAGSEEQFF.

In this sample, this clonotype turned up once. The rearrangement joins TRBV4-1 to TRBJ2-1; 9 bases fit TRBD2. The CDR3 is 15 residues long. With 2 bases clipped from V and 6 bases from J, the junction kept 5 bases outside the gene matches. Germline CDR1 reads MGHRA; CDR2 reads YSYEKL. For the CDR3, the DNA is TGCGCCAGCAGCCAACCCGGGACTAGCCGCAATGAGCAGTTCTTC. It specifies CASSQPGTSRNEQFF.

The chain joins TRBV7-8 to TRBJ2-1; D is undetermined. V was pared by 3 bases and J by 11 bases, with 14 bases between. The CDR3 loop spans 13 amino acids. From germline, CDR1 is SGHVS and CDR2 FQNEAQ. The CDR3 is CASSFFSGWKQFF. The CDR3 region has the DNA TGTGCCAGCAGCTTTTTCTCAGGCTGGAAGCAGTTCTTC. The full variable domain, in which reference TRBV7-8 and TRBJ2-1 provide the parts outside the CDR3, is GAGVSQSPRYKVAKRGQDVALRCDPISGHVSLFWYQQALGQGPEFLTYFQNEAQLDKSGLPSDRFFAERPEGSVSTLKIQRTQQEDSAVYLCASSFFSGWKQFFGPGTRLTVL.

The V and J genes are TRBV20-1 and TRBJ2-3; possible D gene TRBD2, 5 bases. Trimming took 3 bases from V and 5 from J, leaving 9 bases between them. The CDR3 contains 12 residues. Germline values: CDR1 DFQATT, CDR2 SNEGSKA (reference sequence). The CDR3 DNA is TGCAGTGCTAGCGGGGTGGTAGATACGCAGTATTTT. It is translated as CSASGVVDTQYF.